This TCR beta chain derives from a study of shared clonotypes between healthy human individuals. Trimming at V came to 1 base and at J to 4 bases, leaving 6 bases not matched to a gene. CDR3 length equals 17 residues. CDR1 is SGHAT and CDR2 is FQNNGV in the germline V gene. Evenly divided among several immunoSEQ plates was the genomic DNA of each subset. Sequencing was performed with immunoSEQ multiplex PCR; in TCRdb, only in-frame clones are kept and a portion is missing. The sample has roughly 2.2 million clones, approximately 90% seen once. The V call is TRBV11-2, the J call TRBJ1-4; 10 bases align to TRBD1. This clonotype originated in a man between 18 and 35 years old in good health. Some clones in this sample may be carry-over from other donors' samples. The sequenced sample was naive CD4+ T cells from PBMCs. Subset here: CD45RA+ positively selected. The CDR3 nucleotides read TGTGCCAGCAGCTTAGGACAGGGGGCCCGCAGTAATGAAAAACTGTTTTTT. This encodes CASSLGQGARSNEKLFF.